The next 25 T cell receptor beta chains were all read from a single sample in a study of Tregs in tolerant kidney transplant recipients. Using immunoSEQ multiplex PCR, the repertoire was profiled, and TCRdb retains in-frame clones only, with some absent. The sample has 95,000 to 120,000 clones, around 90% seen once. Material: CD4+ T cells from blood, obtained before the transplant. These TCRs come from a human donor who received a combined kidney and bone marrow transplant.

This chain uses TRBV18 with TRBJ1-1; D gene uncertain. The CDR3 spans 15 residues. Germline loops: CDR1 KGHSH, CDR2 LQKENI. V gave up 1 base and J gave up 3 bases, with 12 bases separating them. CDR3 residues: CASSPRSGWDTEAFF. The CDR3, as DNA: TGTGCCAGCTCACCACGGTCGGGGTGGGACACTGAAGCTTTCTTT.

The CDR3 spells CASSSVTGTSGEQFF. The CDR3 DNA sequence: TGTGCCAGCAGCTCCGTCACCGGGACTAGCGGTGAGCAGTTCTTC. This chain links TRBV11-1 with TRBJ2-1, with 11 bases aligning to TRBD2. The CDR3 consists of 15 residues. Germline CDR1 and CDR2: SGHAT and FQDESV (reference sequence). The ends lost 4 bases at V and 9 bases at J; junction bases unmatched: 8.

The V gene is TRBV19, the J gene TRBJ1-1; 8 nucleotides line up with TRBD1. The CDR3 runs 17 residues. V lost 6 bases to trimming and J lost 0 bases; unmatched junction nucleotides: 12. The germline CDR1 and CDR2 sequences are LNHDA and SQIVND (reference sequence). Here the CDR3 DNA reads TGTGCCAGTAGCCCAATCACAGGGGGAACGATGAACACTGAAGCTTTCTTT. It translates to CASSPITGGTMNTEAFF.

The genes are TRBV6-5 and TRBJ2-5; unclear D gene. V lost 2 bases to trimming and J lost 1 base, with 5 bases between them. Germline CDR1 reads MNHEY; CDR2 reads SVGAGI. This CDR3 is 13 amino acids long. The DNA for the CDR3 is TGTGCCAGCAGTTACGGCCCCCAAGAGACCCAGTACTTC. It translates to CASSYGPQETQYF.

V is TRBV11-3 and J is TRBJ2-2; a weak D match, TRBD1 (5 bases). The CDR3 spans 16 residues. Looked up from germline, CDR1 is SGHNT and CDR2 is YENEEA. V lost 2 bases and J 0 bases, leaving 10 bases between the germline ends. CDR3 amino acids: CASSLFSGPNTGELFF. CDR3 bases: TGTGCCAGCAGCTTATTTTCAGGGCCGAACACCGGGGAGCTGTTTTTT.

V gene TRBV28 combines with J gene TRBJ2-7; the D gene is possibly TRBD1 (6 bases). This CDR3 is 15 amino acids long. The V gene lost 5 bases and the J gene lost 3 bases, with 17 bases spanning the gap. Germline lookup yields CDR1 MDHEN and CDR2 SYDVKM. CDR3 in amino acids: CASSGARTAYYEQYF. The CDR3 nucleotides read TGTGCCAGCAGTGGGGCCCGGACAGCCTACTACGAGCAGTACTTC.

With regard to this clone: The same CDR3 arises from other DNA sequences in this sample as well. J is TRBJ2-7 and V is TRBV11-3; 7 bases line up with TRBD1. V gave up 4 bases and J gave up 2 bases; unmatched junction bases: 5. Germline CDR1 and CDR2: SGHNT and YENEEA. The CDR3 runs to 14 residues. CDR3 nucleotide sequence: TGTGCCAGCAGCTCCGGGACAGCAACCTACGAGCAGTACTTC. Protein sequence: CASSSGTATYEQYF.

This chain connects TRBV19 to TRBJ2-2, with TRBD2 identical over 9 bases. Per germline, CDR1 LNHDA and CDR2 SQIVND (reference sequence). The CDR3 length is 16 residues. The V gene end was trimmed by 3 bases and the J gene end by 1 base; junction bases not matched to a gene: 3. The CDR3 protein is CASSMFSGRNTGELFF. The CDR3 nucleotides are TGTGCCAGTAGTATGTTTAGCGGGAGGAACACCGGGGAGCTGTTTTTT.

The chain combines TRBV7-2 with TRBJ2-7, with D possibly matching TRBD2 (6 bases). This CDR3 is built from 13 residues. Germline CDR1 reads SGHTA; CDR2 reads FQGNSA. V lost 5 bases and J 4 bases, leaving 12 bases between the germline ends. The CDR3 DNA sequence: TGTGCCAGCAGCACGGGACTCACGTACGAGCAGTACTTC. Translated: CASSTGLTYEQYF.

The chain combines TRBV6-1 with TRBJ1-2; D unresolved. The CDR3 runs 10 residues. Germline values: CDR1 MNHNS, CDR2 SASEGT. V gave up 6 bases and J gave up 9 bases, with 8 bases separating them. CDR3 DNA sequence: TGTGCCAGCAGGGTGACACGCTACACCTTC. It specifies CASRVTRYTF.

The count of this clone is one. The CDR3 DNA sequence: TGTGCCAGCAGCTCGGGACAGGGAGGCGGTAGTGAAAAACTGTTTTTT. Amino acids: CASSSGQGGGSEKLFF. The chain employs TRBV5-5 and TRBJ1-4; 9 bases are shared with TRBD1. V was clipped by 3 bases and J by 7 bases; unmatched bases: 10. Per germline, CDR1 SGHKS and CDR2 YYEKEE (reference sequence). This CDR3 is 16 amino acids long.

This clone came up a few times. As DNA, the CDR3 is TGTGCCAGCAGGACAGGTTCAGGATACGAGCAGTACTTC. Translation gives CASRTGSGYEQYF. The gene calls are TRBV6-5 and TRBJ2-7; tentatively, D is TRBD1 (6 bases). V lost 6 bases and J lost 4, with 13 bases in between. This CDR3 is 13 amino acids long. Germline V gene data show CDR1 as MNHEY and CDR2 as SVGAGI.

This chain uses TRBV10-3 with TRBJ2-1; 7 positions match TRBD2. The CDR3 sequence is 15 residues long. Germline V gene data show CDR1 as ENHRY and CDR2 as SYGVKD. V gave up 4 bases and J gave up 6 bases; unmatched junction bases: 9. CDR3 in amino acids: CAISAASGSGNEQFF. DNA of the CDR3: TGTGCCATCAGTGCCGCTAGCGGTTCGGGCAATGAGCAGTTCTTC.

This clone turned up a few times. This chain connects TRBV10-3 to TRBJ2-1; TRBD2 aligns across 7 bases. The germline V gene has CDR1 ENHRY and CDR2 SYGVKD. The CDR3 contains 14 residues. V lost 5 bases, J lost 5 bases, and 6 bases stayed unmatched. The CDR3 DNA reads TGTGCCATCAGTTCCGGGCTAGCGGACAATGAGCAGTTCTTC. Translated, it gives CAISSGLADNEQFF.

The chain combines TRBV29-1 with TRBJ2-7, with D tentatively TRBD2 (6 bases). Germline CDR1 reads SQVTM; CDR2 reads ANQGSEA. V shed 7 bases and J shed 0 bases, with 10 bases lying between them. The CDR3 loop spans 12 amino acids. The CDR3 nucleotides read TGCAGCGCCGCCGGGAGCTCCTACGAGCAGTACTTC. Protein: CSAAGSSYEQYF.

The rearrangement joins TRBV5-1 to TRBJ1-3, with 7 bases matching TRBD1. The V gene's germline CDR1 is SGHRS and CDR2 YFSETQ. V shed 0 bases and J 4 bases; nucleotides not matched to a gene: 1. The CDR3 is 14 residues long. The DNA for the CDR3 is TGCGCCAGCAGCTTGGGGGGACAGGGAAACACCATATATTTT. This codes for CASSLGGQGNTIYF.

The chain links TRBV5-6 to TRBJ2-6, with D tentatively TRBD1 (6 bases). Trimming removed 4 bases from V and 6 bases from J, with 14 bases in between. The CDR3 totals 15 residues. Germline V gene data show CDR1 as SGHDT and CDR2 as YYEEEE. CDR3 residues: CASSQPTGLANVLTF. DNA for the CDR3: TGTGCCAGCAGCCAACCGACAGGCTTGGCCAACGTCCTGACTTTC.

The chain's CDR3 is CASFLGTGADTQYF. The CDR3 DNA is TGTGCCAGCTTCCTAGGGACAGGGGCAGATACGCAGTATTTT. The V gene is TRBV6-1, the J gene TRBJ2-3, with TRBD1 matching 10 bases. V lost 8 bases to trimming and J lost 4 bases; unmatched junction nucleotides: 6. The CDR3 extends over 14 amino acids. Germline V lookup: CDR1 MNHNS, CDR2 SASEGT.

The chain employs TRBV6-6 and TRBJ2-7, with D perhaps matching TRBD2 (6 bases). V was trimmed by 2 bases and J by 9 bases, leaving 17 bases between them. There are 14 residues in the CDR3. Germline V gives CDR1 MNHNY, CDR2 SVGAGI (reference sequence). The CDR3 DNA reads TGTGCCAGCAGTTACGGTGGCAGGGAGGTTGGGCAGTACTTC. It specifies CASSYGGREVGQYF.

The gene calls are TRBV19 and TRBJ1-3, with a weak D call TRBD1 (5 bases). The length of the CDR3 is 13 residues. V was pared by 11 bases and J by 4 bases, with 15 bases between. The germline V gene has CDR1 LNHDA and CDR2 SQIVND (reference sequence). CDR3 amino acids: CAAGRGSGNTIYF. The CDR3, as DNA: TGTGCCGCGGGGCGGGGATCCGGAAACACCATATATTTT.

The rearrangement joins TRBV7-2 to TRBJ2-3, with 11 nucleotides matching TRBD2. CDR1 SGHTA and CDR2 FQGNSA come from the germline V gene. The CDR3 spans 16 residues. J was trimmed by 2 bases and V by 5 bases; bases with no gene match: 6. CDR3 in DNA: TGTGCCAGCAGCCTCCGGACTAGCGGGTTCACAGATACGCAGTATTTT. This codes for CASSLRTSGFTDTQYF.

The chain has TRBV27 and TRBJ2-5, with TRBD1 matching 7 bases. The CDR3 has 15 residues. The V and J ends lost 5 bases and 1 base, in that order; junction bases with no gene match: 7. Germline V gene lookup returns CDR1 MNHEY and CDR2 SMNVEV (reference sequence). CDR3 region: CASSRLDRVQETQYF. The CDR3 DNA reads as TGTGCCAGCAGTCGATTAGACAGGGTCCAAGAGACCCAGTACTTC.

The CDR3 region has the DNA TGTGCCAGTAGCTGGCCCGGGGCCGGGGAGCTGTTTTTT. Translating it yields CASSWPGAGELFF. The rearrangement uses TRBV19 and TRBJ2-2; a possible D gene is TRBD2 (5 bases). CDR3 length: 13 residues. Per the germline V gene, CDR1 is LNHDA and CDR2 is SQIVND (reference sequence). V lost 6 bases and J 6 bases, leaving 11 bases between the germline ends.

The genes are TRBV30 and TRBJ1-1; 10 nucleotides match TRBD1. Trimming cost V 8 bases and J 3 bases; bases outside gene matches: 6. Germline CDR1 is GTSNPN and CDR2 is SVGIG (reference sequence). The length of the CDR3 is 13 residues. CDR3 DNA: TGTGCCGGGGACAGGGGTATGGACACTGAAGCTTTCTTT. It codes for CAGDRGMDTEAFF.

The chain couples TRBV18 to TRBJ2-5, with D perhaps TRBD2 (6 bases). Trimming cost V 3 bases and J 5 bases, with 16 bases left between them. CDR1 is KGHSH, CDR2 LQKENI, per germline. CDR3 length: 15 amino acids. CDR3 sequence (DNA): TGTGCCAGCTCACCGGGGGACTCCCTCGGGGAGACCCAGTACTTC. It codes for CASSPGDSLGETQYF.